These T cell receptor beta chains were read from a single sample in a study of PD-1 blockade in classical Hodgkin lymphoma. Using immunoSEQ multiplex PCR, the repertoire was profiled, and TCRdb retains in-frame clones only, with some absent. Of about 14,000 clones listed, about 90% are singletons. Sequencing was performed on CD8+ T cells from blood. The receptors were sampled from a human donor with classical Hodgkin lymphoma. Both conserved end residues are part of each CDR3. The D gene is left open where the match is weak. Not every row has a clone size; where given, it reads once, few, many or a size class.

clone_size d_call j_call v_call cdr3_nt cdr3_aa
NA NA TRBJ1-2 TRBV7-9 TGTGCCAGCAGCTTAGCGCGTGGAGGTATAGCCAACTATGGCTACACCTTC CASSLARGGIANYGYTF
NA NA TRBJ1-1 TRBV15 TGTGCCACCAGCCGGTGGGGGACAACTAGTATGAACACTGAAGCTTTCTTT CATSRWGTTSMNTEAFF
NA TRBD2 TRBJ2-1 TRBV13 TGTGCCAGCTCGGCACCTTTAGCGGGAGTTGGTGAGCAGTTCTTC CASSAPLAGVGEQFF
NA NA TRBJ1-1 TRBV7-9 TGTGCCAGCAGCCCCGGACTCCCTTGGGACACTGAAGCTTTCTTT CASSPGLPWDTEAFF
NA NA TRBJ1-2 TRBV7-9 TGTGCCAGCAGCGACGGGGAGGACCTAGTCTATGGCTACACCTTC CASSDGEDLVYGYTF
NA TRBD1 TRBJ1-5 TRBV5-8 TGTGCCAGCAGCTTGGAGGGGACAGGGGTGTTTGGTCAGCCCCAGCATTTT CASSLEGTGVFGQPQHF
NA NA TRBJ1-1 TRBV5-1 TGCGCCAGCAGCCCGGGTATTAGCTCCGAAGCTTTCTTT CASSPGISSEAFF
NA NA TRBJ1-2 TRBV6-6 TGTGCCAGCAGTTACGGCAGGGGACTAAATGGCTACACCTTC CASSYGRGLNGYTF
NA NA TRBJ2-7 TRBV6-5 TGTGCCAGCAGTTACGGGACGGACGAGCAGTACTTC CASSYGTDEQYF
NA TRBD1 TRBJ1-4 TRBV27 TGTGCCAGCAGTTTAACGCAGGGGGCAGCTAATGAAAAACTGTTTTTT CASSLTQGAANEKLFF
NA NA TRBJ2-1 TRBV29-1 TGCAGCGTTGATGGTTTGTCGCCGCCTCAGACCGATGAGCAGTTCTTC CSVDGLSPPQTDEQFF
NA NA TRBJ1-5 TRBV19 TGTGCCAGTAGTATAGATCCAGGTCTCGCCCTCCCTTATCAGCCCCAGCATTTT CASSIDPGLALPYQPQHF
NA TRBD2 TRBJ2-3 TRBV28 TGTGCCAGCAGCCCCGGGCTAGCGGGAGAGGGCACAGATACGCAGTATTTT CASSPGLAGEGTDTQYF
NA NA TRBJ2-7 TRBV6-1 TGTGCCAGCAGTGAAGCGGGCTTCAACTACGAGCAGTACTTC CASSEAGFNYEQYF
NA NA TRBJ2-1 TRBV9 TGTGCCAGCAGCGTAGCGGGCCCTAGCTCCTACAATGAGCAGTTCTTC CASSVAGPSSYNEQFF
NA NA TRBJ2-7 TRBV10-3 TGTGCCATCAGGCCCGGGACCACCAGCTCCTACGAGCAGTACTTC CAIRPGTTSSYEQYF
NA NA TRBJ1-2 TRBV5-4 TGTGCCAGCAGCATTGACCGCCGGGACATCTCGAACTATGGCTACACCTTC CASSIDRRDISNYGYTF
NA NA TRBJ1-3 TRBV6-5 TGTGCCAGCAGTTACTCGGGAGGCACCATATATTTT CASSYSGGTIYF
few NA TRBJ1-2 TRBV27 TGTGCCAGCAGTTTATCGACGGGGAGCTATGGCTACACCTTC CASSLSTGSYGYTF
NA TRBD2 TRBJ2-1 TRBV6-4 TGTGCCAGCAGTGACGGACTAGCGGGAGGGAATGAGCAGTTCTTC CASSDGLAGGNEQFF
NA TRBD2 TRBJ2-7 TRBV28 TGTGCCAGCAGTTCCCAGGGACTAGCGGGGCCTTCCTACGAGCAGTACTTC CASSSQGLAGPSYEQYF
NA TRBD1 TRBJ1-2 TRBV28 TGTGCCAGCAGTTTCGGACAGGGGGCGAGGGGCTACACCTTC CASSFGQGARGYTF
NA TRBD2 TRBJ2-4 TRBV4-1 TGCGCCAGCAGCCAACTAGCGGGGGGGGGAAACATTCAGTACTTC CASSQLAGGGNIQYF
NA NA TRBJ2-3 TRBV5-1 TGCGCCAGCAGCTTGTCTCCCGGACAGAGCACAGATACGCAGTATTTT CASSLSPGQSTDTQYF
NA NA TRBJ2-1 TRBV5-6 TGTGCCAGCAGCCGCACGGAGTACAATGAGCAGTTCTTC CASSRTEYNEQFF
NA TRBD1 TRBJ2-3 TRBV19 TGTGCCAGTAGTATAGTGGGACAGGGTGGAGCAGATACGCAGTATTTT CASSIVGQGGADTQYF
NA NA TRBJ2-1 TRBV15 TGTGCCACCAGCAGCCTTGGGGCCAATGAGCAGTTCTTC CATSSLGANEQFF
once TRBD1 TRBJ1-4 TRBV7-9 TGTGCCAGCAGCGCCACAGGGGGAGGTACTGAAAAACTGTTTTTT CASSATGGGTEKLFF
NA NA TRBJ1-5 TRBV4-1 TGCGCCAGCAGCCAACGGGCAGTTAGCAATCAGCCCCAGCATTTT CASSQRAVSNQPQHF
NA NA TRBJ1-5 TRBV6-1 TGTGCCAGCAGTGACGTGGGGGCTAGCAATCAGCCCCAGCATTTT CASSDVGASNQPQHF
NA NA TRBJ2-1 TRBV2 TGTGCCAGCAGGGAACTCGACATCAATGAGCAGTTCTTC CASRELDINEQFF
NA NA TRBJ2-3 TRBV10-3 TGTGCCATCAGTGAGGCGCTAGATACGCAGTATTTT CAISEALDTQYF
NA NA TRBJ1-5 TRBV7-2 TGTGCCAGCAGCTTACCCGTAGGAGCCCTGAGGTTTCAGCCCCAGCATTTT CASSLPVGALRFQPQHF
NA TRBD2 TRBJ2-1 TRBV5-1 TGCGCCAGCAGCTTGGGGACTAGTATCGGGCAGTTCTTC CASSLGTSIGQFF
NA TRBD1 TRBJ1-3 TRBV6-6 TGTGCCAGCAGTGCGGTACAGGGGGCGCGAGGAAACACCATATATTTT CASSAVQGARGNTIYF
NA TRBD2 TRBJ2-1 TRBV9 TGTGCCAGCAGCGGTAGCGGGGTCGGTTACAATGAGCAGTTCTTC CASSGSGVGYNEQFF
few NA TRBJ1-5 TRBV27 TGTGCCAGCAGGCAGGGGCATAGCAATCAGCCCCAGCATTTT CASRQGHSNQPQHF
NA NA TRBJ1-6 TRBV28 TGTGCCAGCAGTCAGGGAGAGGGGCTTAATTCACCCCTCCACTTT CASSQGEGLNSPLHF
NA TRBD1 TRBJ1-6 TRBV27 TGTGCCAGCAGTTCAGGGACAGGAACCAATTCACCCCTCCACTTT CASSSGTGTNSPLHF
NA NA TRBJ1-2 TRBV27 TGTGCCAGCAGTTTCAGGGGCGCCGGCTATGGCTACACCTTC CASSFRGAGYGYTF
NA NA TRBJ2-2 TRBV15 TGTGCCACCAGTCAATACAGGGAGGGGGACACCGGGGAGCTGTTTTTT CATSQYREGDTGELFF
NA NA TRBJ1-2 TRBV28 TGTGCCAGCTGGGCGGGGGTGGTGGATGGCTACACCTTC CASWAGVVDGYTF
NA NA TRBJ2-7 TRBV5-8 TGTGCCAGCGATGAAGAAGCCTACGAGCAGTACTTC CASDEEAYEQYF
NA NA TRBJ2-7 TRBV28 TGTGCCAGCAGTTTATTGCGAGGGTTCCCTCTATACGAGCAGTACTTC CASSLLRGFPLYEQYF
once NA TRBJ2-1 TRBV14 TGTGCCAGCAGCCAAGCTGTAAGGGCCCGGGAGCAGTTCTTC CASSQAVRAREQFF
NA NA TRBJ2-5 TRBV6-5 TGTGCCAGCACCCGAGCGGGCATGAGCCAAGAGACCCAGTACTTC CASTRAGMSQETQYF
NA NA TRBJ2-3 TRBV7-3 TGTGCCAGCAGCACCCTGAGGAGCACAGATACGCAGTATTTT CASSTLRSTDTQYF
NA TRBD2 TRBJ2-5 TRBV9 TGTGCCAGCAGCGTCGGGGGGGAAGAGACCCAGTACTTC CASSVGGEETQYF
NA NA TRBJ2-7 TRBV6-1 TGTGCCAGCAGTGAAATACCGACGCTCTCCTACGAGCAGTACTTC CASSEIPTLSYEQYF
NA TRBD1 TRBJ2-2 TRBV7-7 TGTGCCAGCAGCCACGGGACAGGGGGCGGCGGGGAGCTGTTTTTT CASSHGTGGGGELFF
NA TRBD2 TRBJ2-5 TRBV15 TGTGCCACCAGCAATCTTGTCACTAGCGCACGGGAGACCCAGTACTTC CATSNLVTSARETQYF
NA TRBD2 TRBJ2-7 TRBV10-1 TGCGCCAGCAGTGAGGCCCCGGGGGGGAGCGGCGAGCAGTACTTC CASSEAPGGSGEQYF
NA TRBD2 TRBJ2-1 TRBV7-9 TGTGCCAGCAGCTCGAGCGGGAGCTATGAGCAGTTCTTC CASSSSGSYEQFF